This T cell receptor (beta chain) was obtained from a study of shared T cell receptors in the human thymus. TCRdb keeps only in-frame clones here, not all; method: immunoSEQ multiplex PCR. The repertoire holds about 540,000 clones, with around 78% as singletons. Germline CDR1 SGHDT, CDR2 YYEEEE. Germline trimming cut 2 bases from V and 6 bases from J; bases unmatched to any gene: 3. The CDR3 totals 13 residues. This sample also appeared in a second study, on human thymus T cells. That report adds: Thymic resections from corrective heart surgery supplied the tissue. Both thymic and peripheral blood repertoires showed apparently biased V and J usage. Thymic TCR repertoires of unrelated people reportedly overlapped highly.

The specimen sequenced was thymocytes. The clonotype originates from a boy in the first two years of life with a congenital heart defect. The chain combines TRBV5-6 with TRBJ2-7; 9 bases are shared with TRBD1. The CDR3 DNA reads TGTGCCAGCAGCTTCCGGGACAGGGCCGAGCAGTACTTC. The encoded protein is CASSFRDRAEQYF.